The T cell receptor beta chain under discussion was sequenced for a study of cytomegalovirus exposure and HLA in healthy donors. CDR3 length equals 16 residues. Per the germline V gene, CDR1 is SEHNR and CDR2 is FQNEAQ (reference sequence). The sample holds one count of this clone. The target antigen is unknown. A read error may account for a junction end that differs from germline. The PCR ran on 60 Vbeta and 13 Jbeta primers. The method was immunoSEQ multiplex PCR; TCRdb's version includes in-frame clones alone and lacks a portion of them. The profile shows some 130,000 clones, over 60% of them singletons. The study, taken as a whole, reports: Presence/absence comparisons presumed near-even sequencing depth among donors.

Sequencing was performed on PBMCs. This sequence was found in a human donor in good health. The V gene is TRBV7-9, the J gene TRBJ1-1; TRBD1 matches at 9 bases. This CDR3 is CSSSLTGGGTGTEAFF. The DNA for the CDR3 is TGTTCCAGCAGCTTAACAGGGGGCGGTACGGGAACTGAAGCTTTCTTT.